A selection of T cell receptor beta chains follows, all from one sample in a study of naive and memory T cell subsets. One entry per CDR3 protein, called by TCRdb with MiXCR from the UMI-ligation and nested PCR reads. The sample has around 4,600 distinct CDR3 sequences; around 7.8% are singletons. Material for sequencing was CD4+ TEMRA cells from blood. Receptor source: a human donor in good health. Both conserved end residues are part of each CDR3. A D gene is named only where the DNA matches it firmly. Rows give clone size only sometimes, using once, few, many, or a class for an expanded clone.

>TRBV2|TRBD1|TRBJ2-4|medium-sized
CASSEARQGRNIQYF
TGTGCCAGCAGTGAAGCCCGACAGGGTCGAAACATTCAGTACTTC
>TRBV3-1|.|TRBJ2-3|few
CASSRWASTDTQYF
TGTGCCAGCAGCCGATGGGCTAGCACAGATACGCAGTATTTT
>TRBV5-1|.|TRBJ1-1|few
CASSFSQDEAFF
TGCGCCAGCAGCTTTTCACAGGATGAAGCTTTCTTT
>TRBV25-1|.|TRBJ2-7|.
CASSDRLASSYEQYF
TGTGCCAGCAGTGACCGGCTAGCGAGTTCCTACGAGCAGTACTTC
>TRBV7-9|.|TRBJ2-1|medium-sized
CASSLLGGSYNEQFF
TGTGCCAGCAGCTTACTCGGGGGATCCTACAATGAGCAGTTCTTC
>TRBV10-3|.|TRBJ1-5|many
CAISESRGDQPQHF
TGTGCCATCAGTGAGTCCAGGGGTGATCAGCCCCAGCATTTT
>TRBV28|TRBD1|TRBJ2-5|few
CASSRTGKETQYF
TGTGCCAGCAGCCGGACAGGCAAAGAGACCCAGTACTTC
>TRBV12-5|.|TRBJ1-5|many
CASGPVGVAYSNQPQHF
TGTGCTAGTGGTCCGGTTGGGGTGGCATATAGCAATCAGCCCCAGCATTTT
>TRBV6-2/TRBV6-3|.|TRBJ1-6|many
CASSYSRGAGTDNSPLHF
TGTGCCAGCAGTTACTCGCGAGGCGCCGGGACGGATAATTCACCCCTCCACTTT
>TRBV3-1|.|TRBJ2-7|many
CASSPSFGRSSYEQYF
TGTGCCAGCAGCCCTAGTTTCGGGCGGAGCTCCTACGAGCAGTACTTC
>TRBV7-9|TRBD1|TRBJ2-7|many
CASSQGQDTPQYF
TGTGCCAGCAGCCAAGGACAGGACACACCGCAGTACTTC
>TRBV6-5|.|TRBJ1-6|many
CASSYSWDSPLHF
TGTGCCAGCAGTTACTCATGGGATTCACCCCTCCACTTT
>TRBV20-1|TRBD2|TRBJ2-1|large
CSAPYSGNYNEQFF
TGCAGTGCGCCCTATAGCGGGAACTACAATGAGCAGTTCTTC
>TRBV6-1|TRBD2|TRBJ2-1|few
CASSVSSGTYNEQFF
TGTGCCAGCAGTGTTTCTAGCGGGACATACAATGAGCAGTTCTTC
>TRBV20-1|.|TRBJ1-1|medium-sized
CSARSSRTEAFF
TGCAGTGCTAGATCTTCGAGAACTGAAGCTTTCTTT
>TRBV7-2|TRBD1|TRBJ1-1|many
CASSTQGASEAFF
TGTGCCAGCAGCACTCAGGGGGCCTCTGAAGCTTTCTTT
>TRBV7-3|.|TRBJ2-3|large
CASSVSTDTQYF
TGTGCCAGCAGCGTTAGCACAGATACGCAGTATTTT
>TRBV29-1|TRBD2|TRBJ2-7|many
CSVQLADRSYEQYF
TGCAGCGTCCAACTAGCGGACCGCTCCTACGAGCAGTACTTC
>TRBV18|.|TRBJ2-5|few
CASSAPTMTETQYF
TGTGCCAGCTCCGCCCCTACAATGACAGAGACCCAGTACTTC